This TCR beta chain was captured in a study of blood T cells in healthy people across ages. This CDR3 spans 13 amino acids. The germline V gene encodes CDR1 SGHKS and CDR2 YYEKEE (reference sequence). Trimming stripped 0 bases from V and 7 bases from J, with 10 bases between. Study outcomes and limitations: Long-lived and aged donors differed, with more naive CD4+ cells and higher diversity in the long-lived.

Researchers report isolating at least 6 million PBMCs per sample. A J-beta primer mix and a sample-barcoded 5' primer were used in a second PCR of roughly 6 to 11 cycles. One entry per CDR3 protein, called by TCRdb with MiXCR from the 5' RACE reads. The data show around 520,000 distinct CDR3 sequences, over 25% seen once. As to this clonotype: Its cognate antigen is unknown.

These same data were also listed under a study on T cells of mothers and their children. As reported in that work: Both sample barcodes and 2-4 random nucleotides came from the M1S primer of the second PCR. A slight, non-significant increase in overlap was found for related mother-child pairs relative to unrelated pairs.

This TCR derives from a boy under 10 years old in good health. The chain couples TRBV5-5 to TRBJ2-5, with no clear D. Sequencing was done on a sample of blood. The CDR3 loop reads CASSLVQIGTQYF. The CDR3 DNA follows: TGTGCCAGCAGCTTGGTACAGATCGGGACCCAGTACTTC.